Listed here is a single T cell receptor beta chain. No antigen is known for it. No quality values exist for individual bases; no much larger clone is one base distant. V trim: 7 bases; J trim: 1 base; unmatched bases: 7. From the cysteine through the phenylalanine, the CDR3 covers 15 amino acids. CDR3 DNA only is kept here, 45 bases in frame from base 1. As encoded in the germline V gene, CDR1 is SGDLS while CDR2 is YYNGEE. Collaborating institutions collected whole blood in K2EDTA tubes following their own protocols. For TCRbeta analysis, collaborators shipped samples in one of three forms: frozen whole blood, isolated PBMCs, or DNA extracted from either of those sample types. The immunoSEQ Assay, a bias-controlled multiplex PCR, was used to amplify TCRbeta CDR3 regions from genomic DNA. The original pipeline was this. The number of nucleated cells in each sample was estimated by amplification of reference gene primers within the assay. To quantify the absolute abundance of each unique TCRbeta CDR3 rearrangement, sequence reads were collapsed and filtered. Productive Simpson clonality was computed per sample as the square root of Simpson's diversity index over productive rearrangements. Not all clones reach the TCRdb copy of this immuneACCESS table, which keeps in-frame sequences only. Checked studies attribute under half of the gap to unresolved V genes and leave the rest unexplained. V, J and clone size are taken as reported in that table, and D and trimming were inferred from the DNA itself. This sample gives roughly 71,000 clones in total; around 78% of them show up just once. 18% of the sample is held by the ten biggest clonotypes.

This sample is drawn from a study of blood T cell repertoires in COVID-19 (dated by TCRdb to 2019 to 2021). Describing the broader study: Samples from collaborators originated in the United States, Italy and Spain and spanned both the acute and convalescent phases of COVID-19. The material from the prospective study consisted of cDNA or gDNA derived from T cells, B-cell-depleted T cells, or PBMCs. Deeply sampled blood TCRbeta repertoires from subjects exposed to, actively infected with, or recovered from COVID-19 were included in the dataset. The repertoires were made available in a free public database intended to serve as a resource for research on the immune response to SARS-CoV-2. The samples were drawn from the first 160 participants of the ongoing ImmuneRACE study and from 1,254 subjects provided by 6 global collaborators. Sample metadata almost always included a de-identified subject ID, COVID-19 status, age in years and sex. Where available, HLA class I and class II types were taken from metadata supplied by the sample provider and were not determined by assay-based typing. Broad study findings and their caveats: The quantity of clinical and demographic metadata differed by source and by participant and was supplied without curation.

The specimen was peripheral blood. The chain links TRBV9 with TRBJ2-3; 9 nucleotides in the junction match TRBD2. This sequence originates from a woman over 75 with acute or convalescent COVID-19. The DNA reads TGTGCCAGCGCCGGCGGGGGGGCTGGCACAGATACGCAGTATTTT. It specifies CASAGGGAGTDTQYF.